This TCR beta chain was sequenced for a study of vaccination and CD4 T cells after COVID-19. For the study at large: Convalescent donors totaled six males and four females, including two who were Hispanic. The stimulus for the cells was overlapping spike peptides derived from SARS-CoV-2, HCoV-NL63, HCoV-OC43 and HCoV-229E.

Study-wide findings and caveats: Analysis of convalescent patients found that 304 of 307 vaccine-specific clones were spike mono-reactive.

The study sequenced cultured CD4+ T cell DNA using the Oncomine TCR Beta short-read assay. Once CD4+ T cells had been cultured, genomic DNA was extracted from them. TCRdb redid the calling of the PCR reads with MiXCR, one entry per CDR3 protein. Of about 18,000 distinct CDR3 sequences detected, 45% appear once; the ten largest clones hold around 18%. Of note for this clonotype: The antigen is undetermined.

The treatment denotes: approximately nine-day PBMC culture with coronavirus spike peptide pools or control peptides (ViraFEST assay). The CDR3 is 14 amino acids. Germline CDR1 and CDR2: WNHNN and SYGVQD (reference sequence). V dropped 0 bases and J dropped 3 bases, with 7 bases sitting between them. This clonotype originated in a human donor who received a COVID-19 vaccine. This specimen consisted of CD4+ T cells from blood, cultured in vitro, obtained before SARS-CoV-2 vaccination. The chain uses TRBV10-1 and TRBJ2-3; D not certain. The CDR3 DNA sequence: TGCGCCAGCAGTGAGTCCCTTTATACAGATACGCAGTATTTT. It specifies CASSESLYTDTQYF.